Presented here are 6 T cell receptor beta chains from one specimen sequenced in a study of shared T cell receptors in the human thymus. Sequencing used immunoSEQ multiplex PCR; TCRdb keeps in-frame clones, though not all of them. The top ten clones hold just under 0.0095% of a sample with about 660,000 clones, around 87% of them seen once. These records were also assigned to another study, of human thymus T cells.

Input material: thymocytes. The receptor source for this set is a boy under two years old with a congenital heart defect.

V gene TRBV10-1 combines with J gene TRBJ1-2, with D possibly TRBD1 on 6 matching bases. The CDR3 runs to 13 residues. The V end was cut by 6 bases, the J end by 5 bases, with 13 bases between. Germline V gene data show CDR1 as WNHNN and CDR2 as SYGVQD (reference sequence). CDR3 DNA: TGCGCCAGCAGCGATGACAGGTCTTATGGCTACACCTTC. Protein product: CASSDDRSYGYTF.

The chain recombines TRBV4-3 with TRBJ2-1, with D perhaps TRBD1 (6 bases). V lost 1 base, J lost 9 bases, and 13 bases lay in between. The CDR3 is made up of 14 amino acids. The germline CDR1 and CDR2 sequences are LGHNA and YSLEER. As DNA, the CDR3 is TGCGCCAGCAGCCAAGTTACGCAGGGGTCTGAGCAGTTCTTC. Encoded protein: CASSQVTQGSEQFF.

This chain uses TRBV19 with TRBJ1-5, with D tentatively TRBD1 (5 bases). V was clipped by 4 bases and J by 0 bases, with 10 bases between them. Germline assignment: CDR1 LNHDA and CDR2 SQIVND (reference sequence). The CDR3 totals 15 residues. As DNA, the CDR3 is TGTGCCAGTAGTAGGGGGGATTATAGCAATCAGCCCCAGCATTTT. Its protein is CASSRGDYSNQPQHF.

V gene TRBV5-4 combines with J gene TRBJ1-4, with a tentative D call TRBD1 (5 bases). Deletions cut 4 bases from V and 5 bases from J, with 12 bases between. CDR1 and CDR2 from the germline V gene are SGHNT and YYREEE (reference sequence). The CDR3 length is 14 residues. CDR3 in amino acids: CASSTRQSNEKLFF. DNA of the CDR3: TGTGCCAGCAGCACCCGACAGAGCAATGAAAAACTGTTTTTT. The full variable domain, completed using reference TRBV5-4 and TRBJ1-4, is ETGVTQSPTHLIKTRGQQVTLRCSSQSGHNTVSWYQQALGQGPQFIFQYYREEENGRGNFPPRFSGLQFPNYSSELNVNALELDDSALYLCASSTRQSNEKLFFGSGTQLSVL.

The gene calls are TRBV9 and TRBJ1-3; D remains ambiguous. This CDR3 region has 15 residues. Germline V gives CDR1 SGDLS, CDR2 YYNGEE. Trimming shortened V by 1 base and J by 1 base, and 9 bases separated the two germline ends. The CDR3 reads CASSVQGGSGNTIYF. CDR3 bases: TGTGCCAGCAGCGTACAAGGAGGTTCTGGAAACACCATATATTTT.

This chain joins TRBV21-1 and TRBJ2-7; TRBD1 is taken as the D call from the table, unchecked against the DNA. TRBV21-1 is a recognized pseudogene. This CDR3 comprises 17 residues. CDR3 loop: CASSKASLTGTRCEQYF. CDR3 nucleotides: TGTGCCAGCAGCAAAGCCTCTTTGACAGGGACCCGCTGCGAGCAGTACTTC.